This T cell receptor (beta chain) was obtained from a study of monozygotic twins with inflammatory bowel disease (dated by TCRdb to the late 2010s). A note on the overall study: The complete study included approximately 30 monozygotic twin pairs: 19 IBD-discordant Danish pairs and nine German pairs, of which four were IBD-concordant and five were IBD-discordant. The search for disease-associated traits relied mainly on comparing, within discordant pairs, IBD patients with their genetically identical healthy co-twins. Each individual had, on average, about 151 000 unique TCRalpha sequences and 181 000 unique TCRbeta sequences available for analysis.

CDR1 is given as SGHTA and CDR2 as FQGNSA, both from the germline V gene. The CDR3 numbers 16 residues from cysteine through phenylalanine. No nucleotide data were recorded. As for this clonotype: Its specific antigen is unknown.

From each donor, a roughly 2.7 ml peripheral blood sample was collected into PAXgene tubes and kept at -80 degrees C. Without T cell sorting, total RNA was isolated from whole blood using the PAXgene blood miRNA kit on an automated QIAcube. Peripheral blood from monozygotic twin pairs, either concordant or discordant for inflammatory bowel disease, underwent deep TCRalpha and TCRbeta repertoire profiling that used unique molecular barcoding. Smoking habits were recorded for all twin pairs, and each individual was classified as a current, former or never smoker. Here is what the overall study found, with its caveats: The analysis was unable to tell different T cell subtypes apart. Repertoire similarity did not differ between concordant and discordant twins, which could be due to limited statistical power. Because patients were on differing immunosuppressive treatments, the repertoires may have picked up extra background noise and inter-individual variability. Compared with healthy twins, IBD patients had fewer clonotypes in common with other individuals, a difference most pronounced in patients showing signs of disease activity. TCRbeta repertoire diversity, by inverse Simpson index, was decreased in IBD patients compared with their healthy co-twins. No single strong signal or clonotype linked to IBD turned up in the results, so the idea that one exists was not supported.

Library preparation employed 5' RACE. Preparation of each TCR library used approximately 3.5 ug of total RNA. For each sample, cDNA synthesis with SMARTScribe reverse transcriptase was split into eight separate reactions. Unique molecular identifiers containing a 6-nucleotide sample barcode were introduced through template switching during cDNA synthesis. Amplification of TCRalpha and TCRbeta cDNA involved two nested PCRs of 16 and 9 cycles, and each PCR was followed by bead purification. Before amplification, the cDNA was both treated with uracil DNA-glycosylase and purified with the QIAquick PCR purification kit. The second PCR added Illumina TruSeq-compatible adapters along with sample-specific barcodes. TapeStation and Qubit were used to check library quality and concentration, and around 4.7 ng of each library was pooled. Sequencing of pooled libraries was carried out on an Illumina HiSeq2500 single-index Rapid Run using 2 x 100 bp reads and custom sequencing primers. The original pipeline was this. MiGEC version 1.2.6 was used for UMI-based consensus assembly to correct PCR and sequencing errors. MiXCR version 2.1.1 was used to carry out V(D)J alignment, clonotype assembly and CDR3 extraction. Gene usage, clonotype sharing and MAIT/NKT TCR abundance were normalised by analysing the top 1000, 10 000 and 20 000 clonotypes per sample. Diversity was computed as the inverse Simpson index with the vegan R package after downsampling to 27 000 UMIs. Statistical testing used paired Mann-Whitney U tests on the discordant twin pairs and applied Benjamini-Hochberg correction for multiple testing. Each entry corresponds to one CDR3 protein sequence from reads that TCRdb reprocessed, and DNA is not given. The V and J calls here are based on TCRdb, not the publication. The sample's records list a few hundred thousand distinct CDR3 sequences. Clones ranked in the top ten supply 1.5% to 2% of the sample.

The V and J segments used are TRBV7-2 and TRBJ2-5; TCRdb's assignment of TRBD2 cannot be checked, as there is no DNA. Sequences were obtained from blood. This TCR came from a human donor with ulcerative colitis or Crohn's disease, or a healthy co-twin of an affected twin (not recorded which). CDR3 protein: CASSLAASGGQETQYF.